These 2 T cell receptor beta chains share one sample of origin, sequenced in a study of cytomegalovirus exposure and HLA in healthy donors. In the PCR, 60 Vbeta and 13 Jbeta primers were used. Profiled with immunoSEQ multiplex PCR; TCRdb holds only in-frame clones, not every one. The sample includes 65,000 to 80,000 clones, under 80% seen only once; the top ten take 7.5% to 9.5%. Material: PBMCs. The receptors stem from a man in his forties in good health and CMV-seropositive.

The chain employs TRBV15 and TRBJ2-2; 8 bases agree with TRBD1. This CDR3 has 15 residues. CDR1 LNHNV and CDR2 YYDKDF come from the germline V gene (reference sequence). Trimming took 5 bases from V and 4 from J; bases not matched to a gene: 6. The CDR3 nucleotides read TGTGCCACCAGCGGGGGACAGGCCGGCACCGGGGAGCTGTTTTTT. Translated, it gives CATSGGQAGTGELFF.

The CDR3 is CASSGASLSTDTQYF. DNA of the CDR3: TGTGCCAGCAGCGGTGCGAGCCTTAGCACAGATACGCAGTATTTT. J is TRBJ2-3 and V is TRBV9; the D is unclear. Germline V lookup: CDR1 SGDLS, CDR2 YYNGEE. Trimming took off 3 bases at V and 0 bases at J, with 11 bases between the two ends. The length of the CDR3 is 15 residues.